This T cell receptor (beta chain) was documented in a study of beta chain features in type 1 diabetes. Whole-study findings and limits: The similarity of naive, central memory and Treg TCRB repertoires appeared greater among patients than among healthy donors. Shortening that was moderate but significant affected the TCRB CDR3s of Type 1 diabetes patients in all four CD4+ subsets.

Sequenced material consisted of expressed TCRB transcripts (all of the isolated RNA was reverse transcribed). Here immunoSEQ multiplex PCR was the method, and the copy in TCRdb shows in-frame clones only, minus some. Of 130,000 to 150,000 clones in the sample, about 50% were seen once. V lost 4 bases and J 8 bases, leaving 17 bases between the germline ends. The CDR3 runs 14 residues. CDR1 and CDR2 from the germline V gene are MDHEN and SYDVKM. With regard to this clone: Antigen: not known.

This clonotype was sampled from a young man in good health. The V gene is TRBV28, the J gene TRBJ1-2; perhaps TRBD1 as D (6 bases). Sequences were obtained from Tregs from blood. In DNA, the CDR3 is TGTGCCAGCAGTTGGAATGGGGGGGCGCGGGGCTACACCTTC. Its translation: CASSWNGGARGYTF.